Below are 16 T cell receptor beta chains sequenced from a single sample in a study of radiation and T cells in renal cell carcinoma. Indicated time point: blood 4 weeks post-SBRT, at nephrectomy. As to treatment: 15 Gy SBRT to primary tumor, nephrectomy 4 weeks later. Assay used: immunoSEQ multiplex PCR; TCRdb lists only in-frame clones, some missing. The repertoire has 75,000 to 90,000 clones, nearly 90% of them found once; the top ten carry more than 5.5%. This material consisted of blood, taken from a patient whose treatment included radiotherapy and nephrectomy. All receptors derive from a woman in her seventies with renal cell carcinoma.

The chain joins TRBV28 to TRBJ2-5; D uncertain. Trimming left V 5 bases short and J 5 bases short, with 6 bases between. The CDR3 loop spans 11 amino acids. Germline values: CDR1 MDHEN, CDR2 SYDVKM. In DNA, the CDR3 is TGTGCCAGCAGTATAGGTGAGACCCAGTACTTC. Protein sequence: CASSIGETQYF.

The J gene is TRBJ1-2, the V gene TRBV28; D is ambiguous. This CDR3 comprises 13 residues. V lost 4 bases to trimming and J lost 1 base, with 7 bases between them. Germline assignment: CDR1 MDHEN and CDR2 SYDVKM. The chain's CDR3 is CASSSMNNYGYTF. The DNA for the CDR3 is TGTGCCAGCAGTTCTATGAATAACTATGGCTACACCTTC.

The V call is TRBV12-2, the J call TRBJ2-7. TRBV12-2 is reported as a pseudogene. The CDR3 runs to 16 residues. The CDR3 spells CASRLVCVFGSYEQYF. DNA of the CDR3: TGTGCAAGTCGCTTAGTATGCGTATTTGGGTCCTACGAGCAGTACTTC.

This chain links TRBV9 with TRBJ1-2; D uncertain. V gave up 4 bases and J gave up 1 base, with 14 bases separating them. Germline lookup yields CDR1 SGDLS and CDR2 YYNGEE. This CDR3 is built from 15 residues. CDR3 DNA: TGTGCCAGCAGCCTTGGTCAGGCGGATAACTATGGCTACACCTTC. Translation: CASSLGQADNYGYTF.

The chain combines TRBV7-2 with TRBJ1-4, with 12 bases that match TRBD1. Trimming at V came to 4 bases and at J to 8 bases, leaving 11 bases not matched to a gene. The germline CDR1 and CDR2 sequences are SGHTA and FQGNSA. The CDR3 extends over 17 amino acids. CDR3 region: CASSYAGTGGGWEKLFF. CDR3 DNA sequence: TGTGCCAGCAGCTACGCCGGGACAGGGGGCGGGTGGGAAAAACTGTTTTTT.

This clone occurred once. The V and J genes are TRBV5-1 and TRBJ2-1; D gene unclear. Germline V lookup: CDR1 SGHRS, CDR2 YFSETQ. The ends were cut back, 0 bases at V and 1 base at J, with 8 bases in the middle. The CDR3 consists of 15 residues. For the CDR3, the DNA is TGCGCCAGCAGCTTGGGGACCGGATCCTACAATGAGCAGTTCTTC. It specifies CASSLGTGSYNEQFF.

This clone is a singleton in its sample. The chain uses TRBV10-3 and TRBJ2-2; TRBD2 matches 10 bases. This CDR3 is 18 amino acids long. Germline V gives CDR1 ENHRY, CDR2 SYGVKD. Trimming at V came to 2 bases and at J to 2 bases, leaving 8 bases not matched to a gene. The CDR3 bases are TGTGCCATCAGTGAGGCAGGATCTAGCGGGGGAAACACCGGGGAGCTGTTTTTT. Translated, it gives CAISEAGSSGGNTGELFF.

This chain uses TRBV29-1 with TRBJ2-5; 9 positions agree with TRBD1. This CDR3 is 12 amino acids long. Germline lookup yields CDR1 SQVTM and CDR2 ANQGSEA. Trimming took 6 bases from V and 2 from J; bases not matched to a gene: 1. The CDR3 sequence is CSVDRGQETQYF. CDR3 bases: TGCAGCGTGGACAGGGGACAAGAGACCCAGTACTTC. The variable domain in full, completed from reference TRBV29-1 and TRBJ2-5, reads SAVISQKPSRDICQRGTSLTIQCQVDSQVTMMFWYRQQPGQSLTLIATANQGSEATYESGFVIDKFPISRPNLTFSTLTVSNMSPEDSSIYLCSVDRGQETQYFGPGTRLLVL.

The rearrangement links TRBV19 to TRBJ1-2; the D is unclear. This CDR3 has 13 amino acids. Germline V gene sequence: CDR1 LNHDA, CDR2 SQIVND (reference sequence). Trimming stripped 6 bases from V and 4 bases from J, with 12 bases between. The CDR3 nucleotides are TGTGCCAGTAGCGGTGTGCTGATCTATGGCTACACCTTC. It translates to CASSGVLIYGYTF.

The chain couples TRBV5-4 to TRBJ2-5, with TRBD1 matching over 10 bases. This CDR3 has 15 amino acids. Losses at the gene ends were 0 bases for V and 4 bases for J; bases not matched to a gene: 3. CDR1 and CDR2 from the germline V gene are SGHNT and YYREEE (reference sequence). The DNA of the CDR3 is TGTGCCAGCAGCTTGGCAGACAGGGGGCGAGAGACCCAGTACTTC. Its translation: CASSLADRGRETQYF.

The V call is TRBV30, the J call TRBJ1-6; TRBD1 matches 7 bases. The J segment lost 13 bases and the V segment lost 0 bases, leaving 9 bases of the junction unmatched. CDR1 and CDR2 (germline): GTSNPN, SVGIG (reference sequence). The length of the CDR3 is 14 residues. This chain's CDR3 is CAWSVNRQGGPLHF. Written as DNA, the CDR3 is TGTGCCTGGAGTGTAAACCGGCAGGGGGGGCCCCTCCACTTT. Variable domain in full (rest from reference TRBV30 and TRBJ1-6): SQTIHQWPATLVQPVGSPLSLECTVEGTSNPNLYWYRQAAGRGLQLLFYSVGIGQISSEVPQNLSASRPQDRQFILSSKKLLLSDSGFYLCAWSVNRQGGPLHFGNGTRLTVT.

V and J are TRBV18 and TRBJ2-6; 12 bases are a match to TRBD1. The J segment lost 4 bases and the V segment lost 6 bases, leaving 10 bases of the junction unmatched. CDR1 and CDR2 from the germline V gene are KGHSH and LQKENI. This CDR3 contains 18 residues. In DNA form, the CDR3 reads TGTGCCAGCTCGGCTACCGGGACAGGGGGCGCCGGGGCCAACGTCCTGACTTTC. This sequence encodes CASSATGTGGAGANVLTF. The variable domain in full, completed from reference TRBV18 and TRBJ2-6, reads NAGVMQNPRHLVRRRGQEARLRCSPMKGHSHVYWYRQLPEEGLKFMVYLQKENIIDESGMPKERFSAEFPKEGPSILRIQQVVRGDSAAYFCASSATGTGGAGANVLTFGAGSRLTVL.

The V and J genes are TRBV2 and TRBJ2-5; TRBD2 matches at 7 bases. Germline V gene data show CDR1 as SNHLY and CDR2 as FYNNEI. Trimming took 4 bases from V and 4 from J; bases not matched to a gene: 6. The CDR3 is made up of 14 amino acids. CDR3 sequence: CASSVSGEGETQYF. CDR3 in DNA: TGTGCCAGCAGTGTAAGCGGGGAAGGAGAGACCCAGTACTTC.

V usage is TRBV7-2 and J usage is TRBJ1-1, with D hard to call. The CDR3 has 14 amino acids. The V gene's germline CDR1 is SGHTA and CDR2 FQGNSA. Trimming cost V 2 bases and J 6 bases, with 13 bases left between them. CDR3: CASSLKFGNPEAFF. CDR3 nucleotides: TGTGCCAGCAGCTTAAAATTTGGTAACCCTGAAGCTTTCTTT.

This clone was observed a single time. This chain connects TRBV5-8 to TRBJ2-5, with 9 bases aligning to TRBD2. J lost 4 bases, V lost 4 bases, and 8 bases had no gene match. This CDR3 has 15 amino acids. CDR1 is SGHTS, CDR2 YDEGEE, per germline. The CDR3 loop reads CASSQAGGRGETQYF. In DNA, the CDR3 is TGTGCCAGCAGCCAAGCGGGGGGAAGGGGAGAGACCCAGTACTTC.

The V and J genes are TRBV28 and TRBJ2-2; D gene uncertain. Trimming took off 8 bases at V and 2 bases at J, with 6 bases between the two ends. Looked up from germline, CDR1 is MDHEN and CDR2 is SYDVKM. This CDR3 has 12 residues. In nucleotides, the CDR3 is TGTGCCAGCGGGGTTAACACCGGGGAGCTGTTTTTT. Translation: CASGVNTGELFF. The entire variable domain, with the rest obtained from reference TRBV28 and TRBJ2-2, is as follows: DVKVTQSSRYLVKRTGEKVFLECVQDMDHENMFWYRQDPGLGLRLIYFSYDVKMKEKGDIPEGYSVSREKKERFSLILESASTNQTSMYLCASGVNTGELFFGEGSRLTVL.